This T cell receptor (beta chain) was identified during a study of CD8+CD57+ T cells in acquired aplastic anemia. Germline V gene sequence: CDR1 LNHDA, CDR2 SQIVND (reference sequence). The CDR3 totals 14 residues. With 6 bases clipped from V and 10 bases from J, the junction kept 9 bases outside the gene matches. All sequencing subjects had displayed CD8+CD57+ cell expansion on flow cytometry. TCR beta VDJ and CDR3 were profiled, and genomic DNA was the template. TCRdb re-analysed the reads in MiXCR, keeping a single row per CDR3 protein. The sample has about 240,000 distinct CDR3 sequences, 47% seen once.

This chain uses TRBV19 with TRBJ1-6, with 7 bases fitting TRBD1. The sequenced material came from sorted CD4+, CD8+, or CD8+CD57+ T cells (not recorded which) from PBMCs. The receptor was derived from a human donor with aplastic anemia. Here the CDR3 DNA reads TGTGCCAGTAGCGGGACAGACGGAAAATCACCCCTCCACTTT. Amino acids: CASSGTDGKSPLHF.